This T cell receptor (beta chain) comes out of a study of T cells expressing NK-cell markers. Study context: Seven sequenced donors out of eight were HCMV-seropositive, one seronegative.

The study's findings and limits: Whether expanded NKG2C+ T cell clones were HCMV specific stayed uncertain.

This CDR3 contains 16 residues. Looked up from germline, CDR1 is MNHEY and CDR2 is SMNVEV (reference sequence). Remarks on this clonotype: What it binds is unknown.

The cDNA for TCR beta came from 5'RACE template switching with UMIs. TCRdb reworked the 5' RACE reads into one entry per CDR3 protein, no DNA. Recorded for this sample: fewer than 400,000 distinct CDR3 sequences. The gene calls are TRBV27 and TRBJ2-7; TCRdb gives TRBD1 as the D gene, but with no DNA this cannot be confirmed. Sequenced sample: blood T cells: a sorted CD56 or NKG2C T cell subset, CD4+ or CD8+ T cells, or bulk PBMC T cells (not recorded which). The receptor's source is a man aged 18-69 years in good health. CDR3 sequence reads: CASRRQSRGPLGEQYF.